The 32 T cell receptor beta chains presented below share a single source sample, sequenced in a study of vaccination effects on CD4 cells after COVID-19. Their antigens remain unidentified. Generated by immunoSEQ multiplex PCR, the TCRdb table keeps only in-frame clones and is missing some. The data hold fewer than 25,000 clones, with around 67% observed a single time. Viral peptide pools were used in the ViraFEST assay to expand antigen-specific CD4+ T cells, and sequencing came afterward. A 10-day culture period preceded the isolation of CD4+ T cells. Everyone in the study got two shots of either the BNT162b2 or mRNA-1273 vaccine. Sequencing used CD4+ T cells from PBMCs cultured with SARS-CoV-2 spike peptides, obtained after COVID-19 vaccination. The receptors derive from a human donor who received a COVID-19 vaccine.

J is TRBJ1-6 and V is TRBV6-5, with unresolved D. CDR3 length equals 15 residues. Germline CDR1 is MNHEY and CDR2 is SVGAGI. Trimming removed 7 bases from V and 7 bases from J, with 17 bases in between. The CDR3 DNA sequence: TGTGCCAGCACCACCCTCGGAGGCCTGAATTCACCCCTCCACTTT. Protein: CASTTLGGLNSPLHF.

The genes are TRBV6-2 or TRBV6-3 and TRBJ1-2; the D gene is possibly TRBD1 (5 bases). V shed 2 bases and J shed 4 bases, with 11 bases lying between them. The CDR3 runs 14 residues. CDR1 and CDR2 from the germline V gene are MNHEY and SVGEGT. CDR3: CASSYRGQSYGYTF. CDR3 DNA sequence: TGTGCCAGCAGTTACAGAGGACAATCCTATGGCTACACCTTC.

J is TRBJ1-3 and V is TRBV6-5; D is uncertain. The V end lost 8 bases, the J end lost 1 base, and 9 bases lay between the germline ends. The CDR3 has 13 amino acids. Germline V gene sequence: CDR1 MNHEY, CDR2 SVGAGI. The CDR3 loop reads CASRTASGNTIYF. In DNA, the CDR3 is TGTGCCAGCCGGACTGCGTCTGGAAACACCATATATTTT.

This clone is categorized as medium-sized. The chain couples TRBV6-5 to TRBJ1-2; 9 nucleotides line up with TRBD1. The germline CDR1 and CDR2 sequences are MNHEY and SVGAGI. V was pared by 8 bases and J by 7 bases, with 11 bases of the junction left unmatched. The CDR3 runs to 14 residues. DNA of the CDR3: TGTGCCAGCCAGACAGGGGGGTTACTTCGTGGCTACACCTTC. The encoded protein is CASQTGGLLRGYTF.

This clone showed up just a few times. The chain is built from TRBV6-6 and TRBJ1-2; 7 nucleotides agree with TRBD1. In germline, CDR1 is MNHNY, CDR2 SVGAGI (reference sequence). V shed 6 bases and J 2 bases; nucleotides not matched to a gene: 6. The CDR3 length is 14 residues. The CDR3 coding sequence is TGTGCCAGCAGAGAGACAGGGTTGAACTATGGCTACACCTTC. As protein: CASRETGLNYGYTF.

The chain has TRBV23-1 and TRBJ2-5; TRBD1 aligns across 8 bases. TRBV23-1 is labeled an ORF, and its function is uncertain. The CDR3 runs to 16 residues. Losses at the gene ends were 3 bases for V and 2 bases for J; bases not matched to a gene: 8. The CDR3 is CASSHQGAYEQETQYF. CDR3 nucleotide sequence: TGCGCCAGCAGTCATCAGGGGGCGTACGAACAAGAGACCCAGTACTTC.

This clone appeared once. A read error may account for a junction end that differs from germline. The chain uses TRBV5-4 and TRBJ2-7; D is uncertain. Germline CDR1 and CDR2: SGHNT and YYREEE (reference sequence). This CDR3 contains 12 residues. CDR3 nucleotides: TGTGCCAGCAGCTACCGGACGAGTAGGGTGGTCTTC. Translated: CASSYRTSRVVF.

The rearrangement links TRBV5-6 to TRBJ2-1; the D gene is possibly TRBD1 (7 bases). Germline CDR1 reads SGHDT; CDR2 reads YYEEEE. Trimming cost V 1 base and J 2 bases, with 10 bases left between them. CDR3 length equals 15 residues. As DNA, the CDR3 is TGTGCCAGCAGCTTGCAGGGGGGCCCCTACAATGAGCAGTTCTTC. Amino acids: CASSLQGGPYNEQFF.

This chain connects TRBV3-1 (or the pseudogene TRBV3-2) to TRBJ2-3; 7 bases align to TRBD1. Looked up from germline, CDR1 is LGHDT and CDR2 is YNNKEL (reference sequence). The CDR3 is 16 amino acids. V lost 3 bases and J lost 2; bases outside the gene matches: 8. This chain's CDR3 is CASSQGQPWVTDTQYF. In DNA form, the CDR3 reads TGTGCCAGCAGCCAGGGACAGCCCTGGGTCACAGATACGCAGTATTTT.

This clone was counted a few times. The chain's CDR3 is CASSFSGPSSYNEQFF. CDR3 DNA: TGTGCCAGCAGTTTTTCAGGACCCAGCTCCTACAATGAGCAGTTCTTC. V gene TRBV6-5 combines with J gene TRBJ2-1; D is undetermined. This CDR3 spans 16 amino acids. V was shortened by 4 bases and J by 0 bases, with 13 bases between the two germline ends. Germline V gene lookup returns CDR1 MNHEY and CDR2 SVGAGI.

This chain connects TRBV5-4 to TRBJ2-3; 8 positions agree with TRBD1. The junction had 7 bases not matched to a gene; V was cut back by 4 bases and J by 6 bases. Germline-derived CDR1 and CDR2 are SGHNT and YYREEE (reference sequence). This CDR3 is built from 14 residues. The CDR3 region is CASSPGQGWDTQYF. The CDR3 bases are TGTGCCAGCAGCCCCGGACAGGGATGGGATACGCAGTATTTT.

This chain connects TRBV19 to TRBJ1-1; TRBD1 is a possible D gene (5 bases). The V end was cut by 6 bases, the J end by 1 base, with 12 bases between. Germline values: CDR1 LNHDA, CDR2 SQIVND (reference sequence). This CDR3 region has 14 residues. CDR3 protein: CASSLEGENTEAFF. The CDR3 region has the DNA TGTGCCAGTAGCCTGGAAGGGGAGAACACTGAAGCTTTCTTT.

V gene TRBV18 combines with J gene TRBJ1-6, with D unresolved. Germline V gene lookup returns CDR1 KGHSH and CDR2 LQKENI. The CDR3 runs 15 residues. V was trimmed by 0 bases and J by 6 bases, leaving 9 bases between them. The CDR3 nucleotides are TGTGCCAGCTCACCACCTCGGGCGGGTAATTCACCCCTCCACTTT. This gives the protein CASSPPRAGNSPLHF. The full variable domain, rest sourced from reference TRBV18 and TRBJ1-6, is NAGVMQNPRHLVRRRGQEARLRCSPMKGHSHVYWYRQLPEEGLKFMVYLQKENIIDESGMPKERFSAEFPKEGPSILRIQQVVRGDSAAYFCASSPPRAGNSPLHFGNGTRLTVT.

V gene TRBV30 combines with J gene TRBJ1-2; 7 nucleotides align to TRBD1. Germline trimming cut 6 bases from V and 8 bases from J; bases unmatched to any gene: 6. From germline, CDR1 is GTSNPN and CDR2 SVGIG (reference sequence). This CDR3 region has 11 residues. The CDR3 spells CACRTGEGYTF. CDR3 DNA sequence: TGTGCCTGCCGGACAGGAGAAGGCTACACCTTC.

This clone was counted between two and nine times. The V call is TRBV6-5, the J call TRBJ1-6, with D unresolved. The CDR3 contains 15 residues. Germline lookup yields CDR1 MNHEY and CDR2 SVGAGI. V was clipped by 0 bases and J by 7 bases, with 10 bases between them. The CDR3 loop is CASSYSKQTNSPLHF. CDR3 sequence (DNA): TGTGCCAGCAGTTACTCGAAACAAACGAATTCACCCCTCCACTTT.

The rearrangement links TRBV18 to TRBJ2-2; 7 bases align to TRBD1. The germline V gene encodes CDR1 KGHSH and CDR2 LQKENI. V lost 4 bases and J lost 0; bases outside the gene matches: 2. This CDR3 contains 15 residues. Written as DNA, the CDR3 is TGTGCCAGCTCACGGGACAGCACGAACACCGGGGAGCTGTTTTTT. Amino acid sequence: CASSRDSTNTGELFF.

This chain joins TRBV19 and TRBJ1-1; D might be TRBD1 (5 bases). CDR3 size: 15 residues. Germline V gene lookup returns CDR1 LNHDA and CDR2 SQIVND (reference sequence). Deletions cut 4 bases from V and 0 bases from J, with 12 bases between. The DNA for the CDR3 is TGTGCCAGTAGTACCCTGGGGACGGTGAACACTGAAGCTTTCTTT. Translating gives CASSTLGTVNTEAFF.

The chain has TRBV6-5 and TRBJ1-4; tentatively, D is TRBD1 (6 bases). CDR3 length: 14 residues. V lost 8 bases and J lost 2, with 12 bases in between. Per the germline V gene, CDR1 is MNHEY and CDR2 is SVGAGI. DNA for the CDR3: TGTGCCAGCGCCAGGGGTTGGACTAATGAAAAACTGTTTTTT. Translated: CASARGWTNEKLFF.

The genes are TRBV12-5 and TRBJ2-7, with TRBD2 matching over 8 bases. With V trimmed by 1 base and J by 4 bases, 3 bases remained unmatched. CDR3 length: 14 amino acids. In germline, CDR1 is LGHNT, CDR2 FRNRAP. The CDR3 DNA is TGTGCTAGTGGTTTGGGCGGGGGGCAGTACGAGCAGTACTTC. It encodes CASGLGGGQYEQYF.

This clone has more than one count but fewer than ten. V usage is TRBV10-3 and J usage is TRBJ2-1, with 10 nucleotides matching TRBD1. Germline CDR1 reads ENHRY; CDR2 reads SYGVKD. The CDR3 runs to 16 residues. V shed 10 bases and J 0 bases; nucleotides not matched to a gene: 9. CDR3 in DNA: TGTGCCAGCGCTACCGGGACAGGGGTCTCCTACAATGAGCAGTTCTTC. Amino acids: CASATGTGVSYNEQFF.

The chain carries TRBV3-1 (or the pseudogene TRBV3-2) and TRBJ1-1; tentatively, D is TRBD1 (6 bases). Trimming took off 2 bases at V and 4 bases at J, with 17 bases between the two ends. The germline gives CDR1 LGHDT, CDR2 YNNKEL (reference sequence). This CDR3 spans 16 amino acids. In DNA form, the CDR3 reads TGTGCCAGCAGCCAACTCGGGGGCTGGCGGGTCACTGAAGCTTTCTTT. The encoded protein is CASSQLGGWRVTEAFF.

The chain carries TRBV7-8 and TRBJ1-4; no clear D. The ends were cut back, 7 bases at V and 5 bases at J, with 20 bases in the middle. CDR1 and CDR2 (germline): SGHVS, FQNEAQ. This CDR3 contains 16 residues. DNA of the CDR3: TGTGCCAGCAACCCACTCGGGGATGGCCTAAATGAAAAACTGTTTTTT. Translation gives CASNPLGDGLNEKLFF.

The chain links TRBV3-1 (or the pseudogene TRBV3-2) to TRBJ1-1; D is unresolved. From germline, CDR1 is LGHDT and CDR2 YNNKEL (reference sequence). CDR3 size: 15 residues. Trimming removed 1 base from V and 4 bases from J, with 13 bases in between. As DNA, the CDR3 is TGTGCCAGCAGCCAAGCAGGTGTCGGGAGCACTGAAGCTTTCTTT. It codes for CASSQAGVGSTEAFF.

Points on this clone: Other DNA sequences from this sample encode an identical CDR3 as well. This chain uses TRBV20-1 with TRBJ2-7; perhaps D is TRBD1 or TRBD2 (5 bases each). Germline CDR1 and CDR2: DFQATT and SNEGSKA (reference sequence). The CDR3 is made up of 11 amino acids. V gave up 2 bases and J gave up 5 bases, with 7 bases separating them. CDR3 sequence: CSARSGHEQYF. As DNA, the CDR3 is TGCAGTGCTAGATCGGGGCACGAGCAGTACTTC.

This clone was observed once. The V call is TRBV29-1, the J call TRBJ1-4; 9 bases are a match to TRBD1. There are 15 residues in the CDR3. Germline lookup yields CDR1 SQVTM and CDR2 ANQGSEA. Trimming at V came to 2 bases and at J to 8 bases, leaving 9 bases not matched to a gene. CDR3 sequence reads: CSVEYLGQGYEKLFF. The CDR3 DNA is TGCAGCGTTGAATACTTGGGACAGGGTTACGAAAAACTGTTTTTT.

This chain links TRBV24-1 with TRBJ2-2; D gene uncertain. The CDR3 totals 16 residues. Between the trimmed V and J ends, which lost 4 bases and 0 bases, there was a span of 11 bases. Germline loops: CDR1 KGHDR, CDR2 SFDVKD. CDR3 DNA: TGTGCCACCAGTGACCATGCGACTTCGAACACCGGGGAGCTGTTTTTT. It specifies CATSDHATSNTGELFF.

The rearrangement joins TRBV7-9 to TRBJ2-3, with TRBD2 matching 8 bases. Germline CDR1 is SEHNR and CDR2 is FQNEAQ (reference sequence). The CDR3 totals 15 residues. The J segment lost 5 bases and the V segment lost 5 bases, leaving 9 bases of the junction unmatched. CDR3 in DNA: TGTGCCAGCAGCCCTCCGGGACTAGGGGGAGATACGCAGTATTTT. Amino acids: CASSPPGLGGDTQYF.

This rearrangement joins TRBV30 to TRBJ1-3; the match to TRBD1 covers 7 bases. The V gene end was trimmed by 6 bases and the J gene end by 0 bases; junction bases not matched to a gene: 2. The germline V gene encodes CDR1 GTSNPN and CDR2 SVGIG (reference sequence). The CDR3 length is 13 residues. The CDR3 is CACDRVSGNTIYF. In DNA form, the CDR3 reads TGTGCCTGTGACAGGGTCTCTGGAAACACCATATATTTT.

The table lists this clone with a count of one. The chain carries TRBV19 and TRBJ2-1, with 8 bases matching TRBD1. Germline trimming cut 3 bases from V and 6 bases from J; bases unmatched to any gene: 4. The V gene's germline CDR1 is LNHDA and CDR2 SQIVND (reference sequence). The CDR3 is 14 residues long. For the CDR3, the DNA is TGTGCCAGTAGTATGGGACAGGCTAGCAATGAGCAGTTCTTC. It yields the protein CASSMGQASNEQFF.

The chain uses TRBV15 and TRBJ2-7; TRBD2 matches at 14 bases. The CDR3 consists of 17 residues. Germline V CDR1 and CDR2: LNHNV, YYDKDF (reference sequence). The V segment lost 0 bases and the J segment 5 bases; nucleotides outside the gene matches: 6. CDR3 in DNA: TGTGCCACCAGCAGAGATCGACTAGCGGGAGGGCTAAACGAGCAGTACTTC. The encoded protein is CATSRDRLAGGLNEQYF.

The CDR3 loop is CASSPRGSGSSYNEQFF. In DNA, the CDR3 is TGTGCCAGCAGCCCCCGGGGTAGCGGGAGCTCCTACAATGAGCAGTTCTTC. The chain combines TRBV5-4 with TRBJ2-1; 9 positions match TRBD2. CDR3 size: 17 residues. J gave up 0 bases and V 4 bases, and 8 bases lay outside the gene matches. The germline V gene encodes CDR1 SGHNT and CDR2 YYREEE (reference sequence).

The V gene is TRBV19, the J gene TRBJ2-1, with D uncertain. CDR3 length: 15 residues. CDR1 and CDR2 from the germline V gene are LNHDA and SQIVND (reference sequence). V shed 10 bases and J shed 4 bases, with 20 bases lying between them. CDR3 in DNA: TGTGCCACCCGGTTGGTAGCCCAGGTATACAATGAGCAGTTCTTC. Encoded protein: CATRLVAQVYNEQFF.